A selection of T cell receptor beta chains follows, all from one sample in a study of blood T cell repertoires in COVID-19. Assay used: immunoSEQ multiplex PCR; TCRdb lists only in-frame clones, some missing. Of 200,000 or so clones in the sample, around three quarters were seen once. The sample taken for sequencing was peripheral blood. The source of these receptors is a man in his 60s with active or convalescent COVID-19. Both conserved end residues are trimmed from each CDR3. The order of the fields is V gene, J gene, CDR3 length, CDR3 protein.

TRBV2	TRBJ2-7	12	ASSAFSGSHEQY
TRBV5-1	TRBJ2-3	13	ASSSGLVVGDTQY
TRBV27	TRBJ2-5	11	ASTDAGAETQY
TRBV2	TRBJ1-5	12	ASREAGDGQPQH
TRBV3-1/TRBV3-2	TRBJ1-1	11	ASRQAPGTEAF
TRBV19	TRBJ2-1	14	ASSRTSGPQGNEQF
TRBV9	TRBJ2-3	14	ASSVELAGGGDTQY
TRBV7-9	TRBJ2-1	12	ASSSLGQVNEQF
TRBV20-1	TRBJ1-2	9	SVTGGYGYT
TRBV28	TRBJ2-3	13	ASSRQGALTDTQY
TRBV7-3	TRBJ2-6	15	ASSFGPLGSGANVLT
TRBV27	TRBJ1-5	11	ASRKQGFQPQH
TRBV28	TRBJ1-5	13	ASNDRGFYNQPQH
TRBV5-1	TRBJ1-2	15	ASSLAPGQGVNYGYT
TRBV24-1	TRBJ2-1	13	ATSAQASSYNEQF
TRBV4-3	TRBJ1-1	12	ASSQPGQNTEAF
TRBV19	TRBJ2-2	14	ASSQDRGPGTGELF
TRBV6-4	TRBJ2-2	14	AIRVWIPRATGELF
TRBV7-9	TRBJ2-7	11	ASSSRAGYEQY
TRBV7-2	TRBJ2-7	13	ASSFPGQGAYEQY
TRBV5-1	TRBJ2-7	11	ASRSGRRYEQY
TRBV3-1/TRBV3-2	TRBJ2-3	15	ASSQELAGTSTDTQY
TRBV7-2	TRBJ2-5	12	ASSLASELETQY
TRBV15	TRBJ2-5	11	ATSGGIRETQY